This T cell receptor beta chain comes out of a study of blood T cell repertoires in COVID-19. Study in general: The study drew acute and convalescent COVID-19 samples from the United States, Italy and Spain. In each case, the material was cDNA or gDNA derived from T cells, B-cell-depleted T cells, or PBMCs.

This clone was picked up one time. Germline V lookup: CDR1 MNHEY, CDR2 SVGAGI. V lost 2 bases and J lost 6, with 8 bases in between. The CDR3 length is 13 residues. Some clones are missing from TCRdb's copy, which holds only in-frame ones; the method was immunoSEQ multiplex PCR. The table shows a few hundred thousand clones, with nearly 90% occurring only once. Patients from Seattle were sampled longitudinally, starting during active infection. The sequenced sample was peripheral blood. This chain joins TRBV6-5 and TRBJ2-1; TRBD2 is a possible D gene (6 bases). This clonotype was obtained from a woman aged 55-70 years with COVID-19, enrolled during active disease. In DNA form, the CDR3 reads TGTGCCAGCAGTTACGGGGACTTCAATGAGCAGTTCTTC. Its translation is CASSYGDFNEQFF.